This T cell receptor beta chain is from a study of T cells in Graves' hyperthyroidism and ophthalmopathy (dated by TCRdb to about 2019). Study-wide context: Peripheral blood samples were taken at initial diagnosis, before any treatment was given. To identify TCR V-J signatures that set the groups apart, the researchers used a discovery cohort of 90 to 100 patients, made up of 43 with Graves' ophthalmopathy and some 56 with stable Graves' hyperthyroidism. Prospective prediction of ophthalmopathy was tested in an independent validation cohort of 18 to 20 hyperthyroidism patients and around 16 patients who later progressed to ophthalmopathy. The approximately 100 discovery patients were randomly split 7:3 into training and test sets. The study also compared thyroid tissue and blood T-cell repertoires from about 6 Graves' hyperthyroidism patients. Once sampling was done, hyperthyroidism patients were given methimazole at a starting dose of 30 mg daily, whereas ophthalmopathy patients were given high-dose intravenous methylprednisolone. The paper reports TCR Vbeta CDR3 sequencing of 135 peripheral blood samples: 43 ophthalmopathy, roughly 74 hyperthyroidism and around 17 progressor patients. Results and caveats for the whole study, not just this receptor: A model built on a 13 V-J signature distinguished ophthalmopathy from stable hyperthyroidism, reaching approximately 89% sensitivity and 81% to 83% specificity in cross-validation and 80%/75% in testing. Most expanded thyroid clonotypes (frequency above 0.001) were also detected in blood, a finding suggesting that blood repertoires may reflect thyroid immune responses. No statistical method was used to set the sample size in advance, and investigators knew the group allocation. In validation, the model predicted progression to ophthalmopathy with just under 71% sensitivity and 72% to 85% specificity, a median of about six months before onset.

The TCR beta CDR3 regions were amplified from the RNA transcripts. A first-round RT-PCR of the TCR CDR3 used the HTBI primer set with the Qiagen OneStep RT-PCR kit. The libraries were constructed in a second round of multiplex PCR and then size-selected and purified. Paired-end sequencing of the libraries was performed with 100 bp reads on an Illumina HiSeq2000. On the study's bioinformatics: Raw data were processed with SOAPnuke, discarding reads with adapters, uncalled bases, mean Phred below 15, or no exact constant-primer or identifier match. High-quality paired reads were merged with COPE v1.2.5, and unique nucleotide sequences were defined as clonotypes. MiTCR v1.1 was used to align the clonotypes against IMGT TRBV, TRBD and TRBJ reference segments. The analysis included only V-J combinations with a frequency above 0.0001, which together covered roughly 99% of the repertoires. A TCS score was defined as the ratio of F50 (clonal expansion) to E x V (chaos), with BLOSUM62-based TCRdist applied between CDR3 peptides within each V-J. Welch's t-statistics and random forest reduced fewer than 600 V-J features to 13, which were used in a naive Bayes classifier (R e1071). The Morisita-Horn index was used to measure how similar the thyroid and blood repertoires were. The public reads were reprocessed in TCRdb via fastp at Q25 and MiXCR, keeping in-frame beta chains. Merged by CDR3 protein, the rows form single entries marked with the most common genes and DNA. The V and J calls shown here were made by TCRdb, not taken from the authors' results. The sample table records hundreds of thousands of distinct CDR3 sequences; approximately 40% of these occur just once. Around 9.3% of the sample comes from the top ten.

Relative to germline, V is missing 4 bases and J is missing 7 bases, with 7 bases of the junction outside any gene match. CDR1 and CDR2, looked up from the germline V gene, are SGHTA and FQGNSA. The CDR3, cysteine through phenylalanine, is 14 amino acids long. Kept here is only the CDR3 DNA, which spans 42 bases and is read in frame from base 1. About this clonotype itself: There is no known antigen for this receptor. Base-call qualities are not available, and no considerably larger clone is one nucleotide away.

Graves' hyperthyroidism was defined as stable when no progression to ophthalmopathy occurred over 18 months of follow-up. The hyperthyroidism patients were between 18 and 65 years old and newly diagnosed, with a disease duration of less than 2 months. Patients with uncontrolled infections, other autoimmune diseases, pregnancy or lactation were excluded. Clinical symptoms, serum thyroxine and TRAb, thyroid ultrasound, and orbital computed tomography formed the basis for the diagnoses. Ficoll-Paque density gradient centrifugation was used to isolate PBMCs from 8.5 to 10 ml of fresh peripheral blood. Total RNA was extracted using Trizol reagent, and RNA quality was assessed on an Agilent 2100 Bioanalyzer.

The sequence is built from TRBV7-2 and TRBJ2-7; 10 junctional bases match TRBD1. Sequencing was done on a sample of blood. This TCR was recovered from a man between 18 and 35 years old with Graves' hyperthyroidism. The bases read TGTGCCAGCAGCTCGGACAGGGGGAGGACGGAGCAGTACTTC. Its protein product is CASSSDRGRTEQYF. The variable domain in full, with residues beyond the CDR3 obtained from the reference TRBV7-2 and TRBJ2-7 genes, is GAGVSQSPSNKVTEKGKDVELRCDPISGHTALYWYRQSLGQGLEFLIYFQGNSAPDKSGLPSDRFSAERTGGSVSTLTIQRTQQEDSAVYLCASSSDRGRTEQYFGPGTRLTVT.